Reported below is one TCR beta chain. During active infection, Seattle patients enrolled and were then monitored through disease. This sample stems from a study of blood T cell repertoires in COVID-19. On the study more broadly: Researchers got acute and convalescent COVID-19 samples from the United States, Italy and Spain. PBMCs, B-cell-depleted T cells, or T cells provided the cDNA or gDNA that made up the material.

Unmatched junction bases numbered 4, after V lost 3 bases and J lost 0 bases. The CDR3 runs to 15 residues. Study processing details: Nucleated cell number was recorded as an estimate derived from reference gene primer amplification. Method: immunoSEQ multiplex PCR; TCRdb's copy keeps in-frame clones and lacks some. The D gene and trimming were derived from the DNA, and the V and J assignments and clone size from that table. The data show around 47,000 clones, 85% to 90% seen once. The sample taken for sequencing was peripheral blood. The clonotype was recovered from a man in his forties with COVID-19, enrolled during active disease. V is TRBV5-3 and J is TRBJ2-5; 8 nucleotides agree with TRBD2. TRBV5-3 is recorded as an ORF, its role being uncertain. As DNA, the CDR3 is TGTGCCAGAAGCTCCGGTAGCGGGAACCAAGAGACCCAGTACTTC. Translation: CARSSGSGNQETQYF.